Sequencing of this TCR beta chain was carried out in a study of T cell responses to AZD1222 COVID-19 vaccine. Study as a whole: Doses given second, at about 4 or about 12 weeks, were pooled.

Notes on this clone: Its antigen is currently unknown.

Clones were read by immunoSEQ multiplex PCR, and TCRdb kept only the in-frame ones, dropping some. The data show around 120,000 clones, about 91% seen once. Study observations and caveats: Females made up more of the donors, who were largely white British, and clonal diversity may have come out too low. CD4 TCRs associated with vaccination spanned spike, dominating at 160-218 and 743-854. In all cases, repertoires were sampled only after the peak T cell response.

Source: peripheral blood, taken on day 0 of AZD1222 vaccination. The sequence was collected from an adult in good health.

The CDR3 nucleotides are TGTGCCACCAGCGGATACAATCAGCCCCAGCATTTT. Encoded protein: CATSGYNQPQHF. V is TRBV24-1 and J is TRBJ1-5; D gene uncertain. CDR3 length equals 12 residues. V dropped 7 bases and J dropped 3 bases, with 6 bases sitting between them. Germline loops: CDR1 KGHDR, CDR2 SFDVKD.